This T cell receptor (beta chain) was identified in a study of graft-versus-host responses after intestinal transplantation. Study summary: Multivisceral, liver-intestinal, or isolated intestinal transplants were given to recipients. Findings and limits, study-wide: GvH clones detected in recipient marrow included some appearing first in ileum or blood.

The CDR3 is 14 residues long. Per germline, CDR1 LNHDA and CDR2 SQIVND (reference sequence). With V trimmed by 4 bases and J by 3 bases, 0 bases remained unmatched. The data were produced by immunoSEQ multiplex PCR, yet TCRdb's version contains in-frame clones alone and is incomplete. The table lists around 110,000 clones, just under 95% of them singletons, with 1.2% in the top ten. This clone has a single count. Its target is not known. The rearrangement uses TRBV19 and TRBJ2-1, with 10 bases identical to TRBD2. The receptor was isolated from a human donor who was the organ donor for an intestinal transplant. Here the sequenced sample was unstimulated CD8+ T cells sorted from spleen or lymph node cells, taken before transplant. Here the CDR3 reads CASSTSGSYNEQFF. CDR3 nucleotides: TGTGCCAGTAGTACTAGCGGGAGCTACAATGAGCAGTTCTTC.